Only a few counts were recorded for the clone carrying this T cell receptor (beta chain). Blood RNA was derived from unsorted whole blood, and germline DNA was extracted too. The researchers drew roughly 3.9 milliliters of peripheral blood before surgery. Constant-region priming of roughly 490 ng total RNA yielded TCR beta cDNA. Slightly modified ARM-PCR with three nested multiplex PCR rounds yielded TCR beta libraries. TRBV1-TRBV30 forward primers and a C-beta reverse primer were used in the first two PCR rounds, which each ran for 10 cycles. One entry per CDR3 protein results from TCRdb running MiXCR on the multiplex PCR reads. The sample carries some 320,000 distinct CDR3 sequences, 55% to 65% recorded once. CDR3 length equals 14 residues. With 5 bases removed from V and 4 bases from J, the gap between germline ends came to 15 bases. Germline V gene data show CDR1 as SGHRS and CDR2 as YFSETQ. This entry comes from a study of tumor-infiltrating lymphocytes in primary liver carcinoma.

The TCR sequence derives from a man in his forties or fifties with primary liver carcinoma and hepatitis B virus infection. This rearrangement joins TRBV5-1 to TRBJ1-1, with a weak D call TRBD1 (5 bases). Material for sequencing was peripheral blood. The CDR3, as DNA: TGCGCCAGCAGTACCCAAGGGGAGGGCACTGAAGCTTTCTTT. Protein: CASSTQGEGTEAFF.